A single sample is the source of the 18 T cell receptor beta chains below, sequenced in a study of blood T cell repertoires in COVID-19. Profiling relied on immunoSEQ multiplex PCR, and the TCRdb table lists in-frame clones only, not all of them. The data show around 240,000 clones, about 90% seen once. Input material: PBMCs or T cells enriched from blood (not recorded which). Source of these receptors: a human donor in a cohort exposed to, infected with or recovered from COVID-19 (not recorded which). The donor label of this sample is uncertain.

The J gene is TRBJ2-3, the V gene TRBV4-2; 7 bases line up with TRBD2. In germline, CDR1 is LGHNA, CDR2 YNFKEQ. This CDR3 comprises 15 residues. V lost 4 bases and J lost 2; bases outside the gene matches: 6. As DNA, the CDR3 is TGTGCCAGCAGCCCGGGGACTACCATCACAGATACGCAGTATTTT. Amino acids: CASSPGTTITDTQYF.

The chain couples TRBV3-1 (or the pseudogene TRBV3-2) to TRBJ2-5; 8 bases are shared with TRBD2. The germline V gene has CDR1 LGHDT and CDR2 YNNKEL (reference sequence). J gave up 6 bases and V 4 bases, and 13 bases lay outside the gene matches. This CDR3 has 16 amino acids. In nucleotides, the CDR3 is TGTGCCAGCAGCCTACGAGAAGCGGGGGCCCCCCAGACCCAGTACTTC. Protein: CASSLREAGAPQTQYF.

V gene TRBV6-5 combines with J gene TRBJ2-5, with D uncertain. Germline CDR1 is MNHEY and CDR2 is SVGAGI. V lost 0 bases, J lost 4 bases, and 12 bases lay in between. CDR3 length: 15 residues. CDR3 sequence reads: CASSYSLSRLETQYF. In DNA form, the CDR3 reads TGTGCCAGCAGTTACTCCCTATCTCGCTTAGAGACCCAGTACTTC.

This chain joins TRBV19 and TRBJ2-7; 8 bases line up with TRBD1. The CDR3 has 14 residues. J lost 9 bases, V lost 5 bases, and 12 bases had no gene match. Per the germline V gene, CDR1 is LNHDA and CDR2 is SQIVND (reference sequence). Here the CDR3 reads CASSDPRDRWRQYF. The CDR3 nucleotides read TGTGCCAGTAGTGACCCCCGGGACAGGTGGCGGCAGTACTTC.

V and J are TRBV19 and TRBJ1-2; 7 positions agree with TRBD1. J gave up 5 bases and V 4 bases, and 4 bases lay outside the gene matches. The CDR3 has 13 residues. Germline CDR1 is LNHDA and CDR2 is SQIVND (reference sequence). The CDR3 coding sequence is TGTGCCAGTAGTACCGGACAGGTGTATGGCTACACCTTC. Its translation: CASSTGQVYGYTF.

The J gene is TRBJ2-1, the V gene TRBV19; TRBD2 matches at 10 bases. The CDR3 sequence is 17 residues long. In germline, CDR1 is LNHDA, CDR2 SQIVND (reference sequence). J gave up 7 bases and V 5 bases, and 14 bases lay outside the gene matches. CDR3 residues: CASSGAGASGGLNEQFF. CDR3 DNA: TGTGCCAGTAGTGGTGCTGGGGCTAGCGGGGGATTGAATGAGCAGTTCTTC.

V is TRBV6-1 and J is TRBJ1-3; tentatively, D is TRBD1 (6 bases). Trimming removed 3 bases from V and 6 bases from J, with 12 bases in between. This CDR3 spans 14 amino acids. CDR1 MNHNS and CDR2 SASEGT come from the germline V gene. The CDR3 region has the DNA TGTGCCAGCAGTGATTTGGACAGCAAAAACACCATATATTTT. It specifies CASSDLDSKNTIYF.

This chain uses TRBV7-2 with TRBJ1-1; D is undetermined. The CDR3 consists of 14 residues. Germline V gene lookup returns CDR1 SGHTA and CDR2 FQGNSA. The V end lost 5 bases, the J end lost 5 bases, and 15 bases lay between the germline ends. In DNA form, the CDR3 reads TGTGCCAGCAGCCCCGACTGGGTTGGAACTGAAGCTTTCTTT. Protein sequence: CASSPDWVGTEAFF.

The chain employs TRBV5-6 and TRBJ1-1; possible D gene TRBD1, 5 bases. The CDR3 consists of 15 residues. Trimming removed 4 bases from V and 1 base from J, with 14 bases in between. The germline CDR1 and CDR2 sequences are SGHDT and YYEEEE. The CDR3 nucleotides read TGTGCCAGCAGCCCCACCGGGGGAAGGAACACTGAAGCTTTCTTT. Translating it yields CASSPTGGRNTEAFF.

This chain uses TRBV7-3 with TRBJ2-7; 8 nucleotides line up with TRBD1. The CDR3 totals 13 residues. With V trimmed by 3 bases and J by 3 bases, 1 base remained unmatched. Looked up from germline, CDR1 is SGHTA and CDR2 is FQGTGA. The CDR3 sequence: CASSFTGGYEQYF. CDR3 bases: TGTGCCAGCAGCTTTACAGGGGGCTACGAGCAGTACTTC.

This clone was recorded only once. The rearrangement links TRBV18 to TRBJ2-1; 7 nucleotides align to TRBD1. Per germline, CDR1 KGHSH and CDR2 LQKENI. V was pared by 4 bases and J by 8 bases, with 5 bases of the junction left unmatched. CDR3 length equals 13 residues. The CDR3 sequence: CASSLKGGDEQFF. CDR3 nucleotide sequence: TGTGCCAGCTCACTGAAAGGGGGCGATGAGCAGTTCTTC.

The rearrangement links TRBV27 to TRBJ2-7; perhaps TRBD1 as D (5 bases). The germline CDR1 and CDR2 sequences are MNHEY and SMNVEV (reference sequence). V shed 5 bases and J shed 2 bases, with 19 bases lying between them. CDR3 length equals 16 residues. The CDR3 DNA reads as TGTGCCAGCAGTGGGATTTCAGGGATGGGGCCCTACGAGCAGTACTTC. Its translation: CASSGISGMGPYEQYF.

The CDR3 sequence is CASSPTGVAEAFF. The CDR3, as DNA: TGTGCCAGCTCACCAACAGGGGTTGCAGAAGCTTTCTTT. The gene calls are TRBV18 and TRBJ1-1; 7 positions match TRBD1. Trimming cost V 2 bases and J 8 bases; bases outside gene matches: 5. The CDR3 is 13 residues long. The germline V gene has CDR1 KGHSH and CDR2 LQKENI. The whole variable domain, filled in from reference TRBV18 and TRBJ1-1, reads NAGVMQNPRHLVRRRGQEARLRCSPMKGHSHVYWYRQLPEEGLKFMVYLQKENIIDESGMPKERFSAEFPKEGPSILRIQQVVRGDSAAYFCASSPTGVAEAFFGQGTRLTVV.

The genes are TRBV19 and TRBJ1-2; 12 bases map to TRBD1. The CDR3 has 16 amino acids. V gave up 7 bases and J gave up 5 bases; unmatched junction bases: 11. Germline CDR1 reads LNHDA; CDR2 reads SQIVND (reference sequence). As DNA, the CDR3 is TGTGCCAGTATATCGGGGACAGGGGGCTTGGATTATGGCTACACCTTC. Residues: CASISGTGGLDYGYTF.

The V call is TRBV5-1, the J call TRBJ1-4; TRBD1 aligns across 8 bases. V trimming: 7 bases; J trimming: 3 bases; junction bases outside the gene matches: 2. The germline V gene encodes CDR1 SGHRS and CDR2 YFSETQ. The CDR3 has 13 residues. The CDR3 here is CASGQGPNEKLFF. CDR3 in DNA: TGCGCCAGCGGACAGGGTCCTAATGAAAAACTGTTTTTT.

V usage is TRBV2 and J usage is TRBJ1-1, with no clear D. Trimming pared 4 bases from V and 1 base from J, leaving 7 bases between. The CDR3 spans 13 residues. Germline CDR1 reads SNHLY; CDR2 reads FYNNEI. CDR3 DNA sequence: TGTGCCAGCAGTGTAAGCGAGAACACTGAAGCTTTCTTT. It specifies CASSVSENTEAFF.

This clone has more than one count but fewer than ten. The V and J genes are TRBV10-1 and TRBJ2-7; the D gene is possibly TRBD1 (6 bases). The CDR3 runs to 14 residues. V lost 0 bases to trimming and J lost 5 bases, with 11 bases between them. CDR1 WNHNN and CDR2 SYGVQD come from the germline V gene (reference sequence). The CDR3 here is CASSESINRDEQYF. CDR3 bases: TGCGCCAGCAGTGAGTCGATCAACAGGGACGAGCAGTACTTC.

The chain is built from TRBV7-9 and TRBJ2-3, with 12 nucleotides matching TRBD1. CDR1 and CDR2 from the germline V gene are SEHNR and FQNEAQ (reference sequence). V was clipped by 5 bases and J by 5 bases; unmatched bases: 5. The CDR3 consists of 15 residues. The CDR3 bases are TGTGCCAGCAGCACGGGGACAGGGGGCTTAGATACGCAGTATTTT. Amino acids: CASSTGTGGLDTQYF. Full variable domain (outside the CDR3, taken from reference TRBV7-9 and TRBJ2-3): DTGVSQNPRHKITKRGQNVTFRCDPISEHNRLYWYRQTLGQGPEFLTYFQNEAQLEKSRLLSDRFSAERPKGSFSTLEIQRTEQGDSAMYLCASSTGTGGLDTQYFGPGTRLTVL.